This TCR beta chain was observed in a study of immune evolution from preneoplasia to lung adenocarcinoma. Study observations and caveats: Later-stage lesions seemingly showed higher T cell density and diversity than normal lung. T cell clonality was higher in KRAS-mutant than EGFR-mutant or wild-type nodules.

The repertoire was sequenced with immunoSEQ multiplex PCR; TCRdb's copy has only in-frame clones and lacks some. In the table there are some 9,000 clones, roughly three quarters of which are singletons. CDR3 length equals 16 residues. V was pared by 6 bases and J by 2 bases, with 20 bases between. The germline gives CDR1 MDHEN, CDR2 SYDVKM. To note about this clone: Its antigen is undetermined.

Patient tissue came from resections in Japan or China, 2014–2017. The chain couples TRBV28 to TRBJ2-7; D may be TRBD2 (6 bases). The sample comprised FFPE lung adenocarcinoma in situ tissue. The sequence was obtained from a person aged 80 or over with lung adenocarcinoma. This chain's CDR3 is CASSEIQEGSPYEQYF. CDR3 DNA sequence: TGTGCCAGCAGCGAGATTCAGGAGGGCTCACCCTACGAGCAGTACTTC.